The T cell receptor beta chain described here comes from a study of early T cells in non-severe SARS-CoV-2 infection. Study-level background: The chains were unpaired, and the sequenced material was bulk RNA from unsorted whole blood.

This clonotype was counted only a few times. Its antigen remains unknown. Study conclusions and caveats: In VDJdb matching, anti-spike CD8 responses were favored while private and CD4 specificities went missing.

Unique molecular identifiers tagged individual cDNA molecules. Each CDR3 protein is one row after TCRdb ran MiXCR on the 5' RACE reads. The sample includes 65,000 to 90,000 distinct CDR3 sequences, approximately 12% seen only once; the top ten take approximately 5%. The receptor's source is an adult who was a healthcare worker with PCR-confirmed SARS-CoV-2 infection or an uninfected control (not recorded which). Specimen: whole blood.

The CDR3 region is CASSGVAGEKELFF. The CDR3 DNA reads as TGTGCCAGCAGTGGGGTTGCGGGAGAAAAGGAGCTGTTTTTT. The rearrangement uses TRBV2 and TRBJ2-2, with 7 positions matching TRBD2. Unmatched junction bases numbered 9, after V lost 4 bases and J lost 10 bases. Germline CDR1 SNHLY, CDR2 FYNNEI. The CDR3 totals 14 residues.